This is a list of T cell receptor beta chains from one sample in a study of blood T cells in healthy people across ages. TCRdb called the 5' RACE reads again in MiXCR, with one record for every CDR3 protein. The repertoire consists of roughly 1.7 million distinct CDR3 sequences, with roughly 32% occurring once and the leading ten covering around 11%. Sequencing used blood. Source of these receptors: a woman aged 25-40 years in good health. CDR3s include the opening cysteine and the closing phenylalanine or tryptophan. Part of the rows lack a size; the others show once, few, many or a class for expanded clones.

CDR3 length,V gene,J gene,clone size,CDR3 protein
15,TRBV20-1,TRBJ2-5,few,CSASASGNLPGTQYF
15,TRBV20-1,TRBJ2-3,.,CSARRFSTFTDTQYF
16,TRBV13,TRBJ2-1,.,CASTKEGSGTYNEQFF
14,TRBV6-5,TRBJ1-2,few,CASSPTTGPYGYTF
14,TRBV13,.,many,CASSLVGKDIEQYF
16,TRBV6-4,TRBJ2-1,few,CASSDSGGASYNEQFF
14,TRBV6-5,TRBJ2-5,.,CASRLSGSAETQYF
11,TRBV20-1,TRBJ1-1,.,CSAGEWGEAFF
15,TRBV5-1,TRBJ1-2,.,CASSPQAPVSCGYTF
16,TRBV7-2,TRBJ2-7,many,CASSSDLGTLSYEQYF
16,TRBV27,TRBJ2-1,.,CASSFGSGGPVNEQFF
16,TRBV4-1,TRBJ2-7,many,CASSQGRDGRRYEQYF
16,TRBV7-9,TRBJ2-5,.,CASTRRGRAVQETQYF
14,TRBV12-3/TRBV12-4,TRBJ1-2,many,CASSLDRGLGGYTF
17,TRBV7-8,TRBJ2-7,few,CASSFLSGTGGSYEQYF
14,TRBV20-1,TRBJ2-7,.,CSASRQGASYEQYF
15,TRBV2,TRBJ2-7,few,CASSEGSGGAYEQYF
15,TRBV5-1,TRBJ1-4,.,CASSEYGTTNEKLFF
14,TRBV11-2,TRBJ2-1,.,CAGSLSSGSIEQFF
15,TRBV10-3,TRBJ2-3,.,CAITGTSGKQDKQYF
12,TRBV29-1,TRBJ1-2,many,CSVVSRVYGYTF
15,TRBV20-1,TRBJ2-1,many,CSATDGGSPYNEQFF
19,TRBV28,TRBJ2-3,.,CASSIIPGQGPPSTDTQYF
14,TRBV20-1,TRBJ2-1,.,CSAPRRGTTNEQFF
21,TRBV2,TRBJ2-1,.,CASSGPVIVPSGGSSYNEQFF
14,TRBV7-9,TRBJ2-1,.,CASSPLSAYNEQFF
15,TRBV6-5,TRBJ2-1,many,CASSLGQALYNEQFF
18,TRBV27,TRBJ2-3,few,CASSLSGLAGGGTDTQYF
16,TRBV18,TRBJ2-3,few,CASSQLPGETRDTQYF
14,TRBV7-2,TRBJ2-3,.,CASSRVGGRDTQYF
14,TRBV11-2,TRBJ2-5,.,CASSRGSLQETQYF
13,TRBV20-1,TRBJ2-7,many,CSARTGGAYEQYF
16,TRBV9,TRBJ2-5,few,CASSPHGQGNLETQYF
15,TRBV6-1,.,.,CASSEMGQGALEQYF
15,TRBV20-1,TRBJ2-7,.,CSARARGTQRYEQYF
16,TRBV5-1,TRBJ2-3,few,CASSLETSGRTDTQYF
14,TRBV12-3/TRBV12-4,TRBJ1-1,.,CASSLMGMNTEAFF
15,TRBV5-1,TRBJ2-5,.,CASSLERGRGDTQYF
13,TRBV30,TRBJ1-2,.,CAGGRGSSYGYTF
14,TRBV7-9,TRBJ1-2,few,CASSFLDREGLDTF
14,TRBV10-3,TRBJ2-1,.,CAISRPGGYNEQFF
15,TRBV6-6,TRBJ2-3,.,CASSYAWANTDTQYF
16,TRBV23-1,TRBJ1-2,few,CASSHPWTVLDYGYTF
13,TRBV10-3,TRBJ2-7,.,CAISIAGEGEQYF
15,TRBV27,TRBJ2-3,.,CASSPGVQGSDTRYF
14,TRBV12-3/TRBV12-4,TRBJ1-1,.,CASSPHTGRTEAFF